The clone carrying this T cell receptor (beta chain) was counted between two and nine times. Its cognate antigen is unknown. The germline gene is not matched at one end of the junction; a read error may be the cause. Clinical symptoms, serum thyroxine, TRAb, thyroid ultrasound and orbital computed tomography formed the basis of diagnosis. Germline V lookup: CDR1 SGHTS, CDR2 YDEGEE. This CDR3 spans 23 amino acids. Amplified TCR beta CDR3 regions were obtained using RNA transcripts as template. Following a first-round RT-PCR that used HTBI primers, a second-round multiplex PCR was carried out. TCRdb reanalysed the multiplex PCR reads using MiXCR and keeps one entry per CDR3 protein. The sample contains approximately 1.2 million distinct CDR3 sequences, about 38% of which appear only once. The data are from a study of Graves' ophthalmopathy and Graves' hyperthyroidism. Study outcomes and limitations: With a specificity of 72.22% and a sensitivity of about 70%, the model predicted ophthalmopathy progression.

Sequencing used peripheral blood or thyroid tissue (not recorded which). The clonotype comes from an adult man with Graves' hyperthyroidism. The V gene is TRBV5-8, the J gene TRBJ2-2; TRBD1 matches at 11 bases. The CDR3 DNA follows: TGCGCCAGCAGCTTGAATTGGACAGGGGGCGCGGTTAGAGACGACTCCGGCACCGGGGAGCTGTTTTTT. Residues: CASSLNWTGGAVRDDSGTGELFF.